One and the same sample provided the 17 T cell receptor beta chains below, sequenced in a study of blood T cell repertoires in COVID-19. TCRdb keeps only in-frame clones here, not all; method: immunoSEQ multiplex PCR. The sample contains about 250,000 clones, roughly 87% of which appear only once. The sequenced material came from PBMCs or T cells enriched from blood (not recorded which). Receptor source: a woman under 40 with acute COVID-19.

Written as DNA, the CDR3 is TGTGCCAGCAGCCCCAGGACAGGGGGGTTATACGAGCAGTACTTC. Amino acids: CASSPRTGGLYEQYF. V is TRBV9 and J is TRBJ2-7; 10 bases match TRBD1. Germline V gives CDR1 SGDLS, CDR2 YYNGEE. V lost 4 bases and J lost 4; bases outside the gene matches: 8. The CDR3 consists of 15 residues. The whole variable domain, filled in from reference TRBV9 and TRBJ2-7, reads DSGVTQTPKHLITATGQRVTLRCSPRSGDLSVYWYQQSLDQGLQFLIQYYNGEERAKGNILERFSAQQFPDLHSELNLSSLELGDSALYFCASSPRTGGLYEQYFGPGTRLTVT.

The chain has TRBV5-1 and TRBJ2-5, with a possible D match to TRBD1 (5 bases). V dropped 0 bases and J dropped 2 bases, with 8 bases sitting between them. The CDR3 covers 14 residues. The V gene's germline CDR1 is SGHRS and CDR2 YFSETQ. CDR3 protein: CASSLGQPQETQYF. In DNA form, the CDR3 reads TGCGCCAGCAGCTTGGGACAGCCACAAGAGACCCAGTACTTC.

Here the CDR3 reads CASSLGGGNTIYF. The CDR3, as DNA: TGTGCCAGCAGTTTAGGCGGGGGAAACACCATATATTTT. This rearrangement joins TRBV12-3 or TRBV12-4 to TRBJ1-3; D is undetermined. This CDR3 comprises 13 residues. V gave up 1 base and J gave up 4 bases, with 5 bases separating them.

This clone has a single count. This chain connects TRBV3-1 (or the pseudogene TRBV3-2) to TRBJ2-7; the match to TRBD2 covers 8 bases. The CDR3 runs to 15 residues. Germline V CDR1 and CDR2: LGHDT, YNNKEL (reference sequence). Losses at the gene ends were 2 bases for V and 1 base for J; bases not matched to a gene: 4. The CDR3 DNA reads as TGTGCCAGCAGCCAAAAGCGGGGGATATCCTACGAGCAGTACTTC. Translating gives CASSQKRGISYEQYF.

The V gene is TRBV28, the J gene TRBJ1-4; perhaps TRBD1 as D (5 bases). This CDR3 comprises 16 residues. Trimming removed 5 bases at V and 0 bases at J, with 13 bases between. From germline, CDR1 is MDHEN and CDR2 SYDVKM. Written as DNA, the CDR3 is TGTGCCAGCAGTAGAAGCTGGGGCGCAACTAATGAAAAACTGTTTTTT. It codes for CASSRSWGATNEKLFF.

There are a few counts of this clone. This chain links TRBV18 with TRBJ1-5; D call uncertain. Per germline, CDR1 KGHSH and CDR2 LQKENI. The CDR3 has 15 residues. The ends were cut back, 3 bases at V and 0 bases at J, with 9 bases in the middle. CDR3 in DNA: TGTGCCAGCTCACCGCAGGTTGATAGCAATCAGCCCCAGCATTTT. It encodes CASSPQVDSNQPQHF. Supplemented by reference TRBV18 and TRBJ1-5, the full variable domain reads NAGVMQNPRHLVRRRGQEARLRCSPMKGHSHVYWYRQLPEEGLKFMVYLQKENIIDESGMPKERFSAEFPKEGPSILRIQQVVRGDSAAYFCASSPQVDSNQPQHFGDGTRLSIL.

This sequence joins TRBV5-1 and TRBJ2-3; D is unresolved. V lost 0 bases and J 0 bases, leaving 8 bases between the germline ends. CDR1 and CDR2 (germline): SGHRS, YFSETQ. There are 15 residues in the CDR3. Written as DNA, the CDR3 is TGCGCCAGCAGCTTGGACAGTATAAGCACAGATACGCAGTATTTT. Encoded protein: CASSLDSISTDTQYF.

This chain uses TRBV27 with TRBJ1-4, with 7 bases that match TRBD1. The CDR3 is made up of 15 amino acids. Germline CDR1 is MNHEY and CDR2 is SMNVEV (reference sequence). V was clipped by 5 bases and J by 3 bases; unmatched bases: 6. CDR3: CASSQNRGPNEKLFF. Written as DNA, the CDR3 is TGTGCCAGCAGTCAAAACAGGGGTCCTAATGAAAAACTGTTTTTT.

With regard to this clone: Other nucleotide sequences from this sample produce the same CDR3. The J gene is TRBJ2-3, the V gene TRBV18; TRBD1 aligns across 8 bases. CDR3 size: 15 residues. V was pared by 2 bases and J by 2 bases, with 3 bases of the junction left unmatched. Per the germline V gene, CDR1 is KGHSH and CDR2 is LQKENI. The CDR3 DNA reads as TGTGCCAGCTCACCAAACAGGGGGTTCACAGATACGCAGTATTTT. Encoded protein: CASSPNRGFTDTQYF.

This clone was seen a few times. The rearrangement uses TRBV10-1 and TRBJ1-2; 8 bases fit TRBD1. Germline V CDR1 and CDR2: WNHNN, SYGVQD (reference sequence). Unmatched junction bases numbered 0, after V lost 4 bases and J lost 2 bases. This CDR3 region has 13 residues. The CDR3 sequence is CASSGDRNYGYTF. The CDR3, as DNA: TGCGCCAGCAGTGGGGACAGGAACTATGGCTACACCTTC.

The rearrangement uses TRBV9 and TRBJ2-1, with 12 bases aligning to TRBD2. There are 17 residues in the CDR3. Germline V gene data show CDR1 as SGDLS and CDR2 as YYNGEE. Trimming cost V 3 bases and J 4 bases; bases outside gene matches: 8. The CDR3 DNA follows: TGTGCCAGCAGCGGAGGACTAGCGGGATCGGCTTACAATGAGCAGTTCTTC. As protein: CASSGGLAGSAYNEQFF.

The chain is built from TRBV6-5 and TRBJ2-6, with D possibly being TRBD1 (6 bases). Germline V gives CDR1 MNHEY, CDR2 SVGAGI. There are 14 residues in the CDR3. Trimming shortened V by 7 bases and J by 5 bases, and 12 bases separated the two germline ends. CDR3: CASTTRGRANVLTF. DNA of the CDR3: TGTGCCAGCACCACTAGGGGGAGGGCCAACGTCCTGACTTTC.

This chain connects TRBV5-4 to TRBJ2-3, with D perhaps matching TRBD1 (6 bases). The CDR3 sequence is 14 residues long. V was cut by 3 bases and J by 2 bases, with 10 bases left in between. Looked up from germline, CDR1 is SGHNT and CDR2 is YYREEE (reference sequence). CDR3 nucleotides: TGTGCCAGCAGCTCCCACAGGGTCACAGATACGCAGTATTTT. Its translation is CASSSHRVTDTQYF.

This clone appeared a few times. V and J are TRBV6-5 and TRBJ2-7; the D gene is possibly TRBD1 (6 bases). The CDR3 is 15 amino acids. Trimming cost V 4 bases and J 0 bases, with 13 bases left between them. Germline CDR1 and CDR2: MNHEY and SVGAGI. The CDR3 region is CASSSLRGHSYEQYF. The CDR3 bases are TGTGCCAGCAGTTCGCTCAGGGGCCACTCCTACGAGCAGTACTTC.

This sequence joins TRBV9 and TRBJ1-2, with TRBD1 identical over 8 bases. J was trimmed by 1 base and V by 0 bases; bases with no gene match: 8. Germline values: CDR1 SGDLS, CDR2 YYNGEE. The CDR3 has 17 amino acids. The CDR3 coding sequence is TGTGCCAGCAGCGTAGAAGCCAGGGGGCACCGTAACTATGGCTACACCTTC. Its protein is CASSVEARGHRNYGYTF. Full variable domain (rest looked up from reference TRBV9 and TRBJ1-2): DSGVTQTPKHLITATGQRVTLRCSPRSGDLSVYWYQQSLDQGLQFLIQYYNGEERAKGNILERFSAQQFPDLHSELNLSSLELGDSALYFCASSVEARGHRNYGYTFGSGTRLTVV.

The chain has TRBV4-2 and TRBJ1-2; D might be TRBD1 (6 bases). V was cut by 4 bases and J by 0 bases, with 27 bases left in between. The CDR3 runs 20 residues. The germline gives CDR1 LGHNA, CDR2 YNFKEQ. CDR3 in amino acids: CASSPTGAGSYKLANYGYTF. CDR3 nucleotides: TGTGCCAGCAGCCCGACAGGAGCAGGGTCCTATAAACTAGCTAACTATGGCTACACCTTC.

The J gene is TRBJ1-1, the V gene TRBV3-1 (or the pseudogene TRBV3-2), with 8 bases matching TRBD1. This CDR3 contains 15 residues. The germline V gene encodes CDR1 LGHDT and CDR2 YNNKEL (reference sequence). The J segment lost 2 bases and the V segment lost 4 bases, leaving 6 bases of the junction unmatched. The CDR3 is CASSRGQAPNTEAFF. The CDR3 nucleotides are TGTGCCAGCAGCCGGGGACAGGCTCCTAACACTGAAGCTTTCTTT.